The source of this T cell receptor (beta chain) is a study of cytomegalovirus exposure and HLA in healthy donors. In the PCR, 60 Vbeta and 13 Jbeta primers were used. Repertoires were generated with immunoSEQ multiplex PCR, while TCRdb's copy carries only in-frame clones and drops some. The data hold roughly 80,000 clones, with about three quarters observed a single time. V lost 4 bases and J 1 base, leaving 12 bases between the germline ends. Germline values: CDR1 SGHTS, CDR2 YDEGEE. The CDR3 has 15 amino acids. The sample consisted of PBMCs. The chain recombines TRBV5-8 with TRBJ1-5; D is perhaps TRBD1 (6 bases). The receptor's source is a male donor in good health and CMV-seronegative. CDR3 amino acids: CASSGGRGSNQPQHF. The CDR3 coding sequence is TGTGCCAGCAGCGGGGGGCGGGGGAGCAATCAGCCCCAGCATTTT.